These 26 T cell receptor beta chains originate from one sample sequenced in a study of cytomegalovirus exposure and HLA in healthy donors (dated by TCRdb to 2017 to 2019). The library was produced with the immunoSEQ multiplex PCR assay. For the multiplex PCR, a mixture combining 60 forward primers for TCR Vbeta segments and 13 reverse primers for TCR Jbeta segments was used. TCRdb provides this immuneACCESS table in a form limited to in-frame rearrangements. Some clones are lacking; in checked studies, under half of them reflect an unresolved V gene, and why the rest are absent is not known. The sample yields about 160,000 clones; just under 80% were counted once. The top ten clones comprise approximately 6.8% of the sample. The sequenced material came from PBMCs. These receptors were collected from a woman in her 40s in good health and CMV-seropositive.

The V gene is TRBV11-3, the J gene TRBJ2-5, with D possibly being TRBD2 (6 bases). With 1 base removed from V and 1 base from J, the gap between germline ends came to 7 bases. Looked up from germline, CDR1 is SGHNT and CDR2 is YENEEA. This CDR3 contains 14 residues. The CDR3 nucleotides read TGTGCCAGCAGCTTAGGGGGGGTCCAAGAGACCCAGTACTTC. This gives the protein CASSLGGVQETQYF.

The J gene is TRBJ1-1, the V gene TRBV6-1, with D possibly matching TRBD1 (6 bases). The CDR3 totals 11 residues. Between the trimmed V and J ends, which lost 8 bases and 7 bases, there was a span of 11 bases. Germline CDR1 and CDR2: MNHNS and SASEGT. The DNA of the CDR3 is TGTGCCAGCGGGGGCGGTCTTGAAGCTTTCTTT. Encoded protein: CASGGGLEAFF.

V is TRBV5-4 and J is TRBJ2-1; the match to TRBD1 covers 10 bases. Germline assignment: CDR1 SGHNT and CDR2 YYREEE (reference sequence). The CDR3 has 15 amino acids. V shed 2 bases, J shed 8 bases, and the junction held 7 bases outside the gene matches. The DNA for the CDR3 is TGTGCCAGCAGCTTCCCTGGACAGGGGGGCTATGAGCAGTTCTTC. As protein: CASSFPGQGGYEQFF.

The chain employs TRBV5-4 and TRBJ1-2; D gene uncertain. Looked up from germline, CDR1 is SGHNT and CDR2 is YYREEE (reference sequence). This CDR3 contains 13 residues. The V and J ends lost 2 bases and 8 bases respectively, with 13 bases between them. The DNA of the CDR3 is TGTGCCAGCAGCTTTGAGATGGGGAGGGGCTACACCTTC. It translates to CASSFEMGRGYTF.

This chain joins TRBV7-6 and TRBJ1-3; the D gene is possibly TRBD1 (6 bases). The CDR3 has 15 residues. The germline V and J ends were trimmed by 3 bases and 1 base, with 10 bases remaining between them. Germline V lookup: CDR1 SGHVS, CDR2 FNYEAQ. The CDR3 region is CASSLAQGSGNTIYF. CDR3 sequence (DNA): TGTGCCAGCAGCTTGGCGCAGGGGTCTGGAAACACCATATATTTT. The full variable domain, in which reference TRBV7-6 and TRBJ1-3 provide the parts outside the CDR3, is GAGVSQSPRYKVTKRGQDVALRCDPISGHVSLYWYRQALGQGPEFLTYFNYEAQQDKSGLPNDRFSAERPEGSISTLTIQRTEQRDSAMYRCASSLAQGSGNTIYFGEGSWLTVV.

The chain uses TRBV28 and TRBJ1-2, with TRBD1 matching over 7 bases. The CDR3 sequence is 14 residues long. Germline trimming cut 8 bases from V and 5 bases from J; bases unmatched to any gene: 11. The germline V gene encodes CDR1 MDHEN and CDR2 SYDVKM. The CDR3 DNA reads TGTGCCAGCGGGAGAGGGACAGCGATTTATGGCTACACCTTC. Protein sequence: CASGRGTAIYGYTF.

This sequence joins TRBV5-6 and TRBJ1-5; 10 bases fit TRBD1. CDR1 is SGHDT and CDR2 is YYEEEE in the germline V gene. This CDR3 spans 19 amino acids. V lost 4 bases, J lost 0 bases, and 13 bases stayed unmatched. The CDR3 loop is CASSSRQGARSNSNQPQHF. CDR3 nucleotides: TGTGCCAGCAGCAGCAGACAGGGGGCCAGGTCGAATAGCAATCAGCCCCAGCATTTT.

The V and J genes are TRBV5-1 and TRBJ2-1, with TRBD1 identical over 7 bases. V shed 2 bases, J shed 5 bases, and the junction held 1 base outside the gene matches. CDR1 is SGHRS and CDR2 is YFSETQ in the germline V gene. There are 13 residues in the CDR3. The CDR3 region has the DNA TGCGCCAGCAGCTTCGACAGGGACAATGAGCAGTTCTTC. This codes for CASSFDRDNEQFF.

The chain employs TRBV4-1 and TRBJ2-1; weak D call: TRBD2 (6 bases). There are 12 residues in the CDR3. CDR1 and CDR2 (germline): MGHRA, YSYEKL. The V end was cut by 7 bases, the J end by 5 bases, with 9 bases between. The CDR3: CASTGRNNEQFF. The CDR3, as DNA: TGCGCCAGCACCGGGAGAAACAATGAGCAGTTCTTC.

The chain couples TRBV19 to TRBJ2-2; D may be TRBD2 (5 bases). Germline CDR1 and CDR2: LNHDA and SQIVND (reference sequence). The CDR3 is 12 residues long. V lost 10 bases and J 3 bases, leaving 9 bases between the germline ends. DNA for the CDR3: TGTGCCACCCAGGACTACACCGGGGAGCTGTTTTTT. This translates into CATQDYTGELFF.

The chain couples TRBV28 to TRBJ1-4; TRBD1 might be the D (5 bases). V was pared by 2 bases and J by 7 bases, with 11 bases between. The CDR3 totals 14 residues. Germline loops: CDR1 MDHEN, CDR2 SYDVKM. CDR3 in amino acids: CASSLPGGGEKLFF. The DNA of the CDR3 is TGTGCCAGCAGTTTACCCGGGGGGGGTGAAAAACTGTTTTTT.

This clone turned up a few times. The gene calls are TRBV18 and TRBJ1-3; D is perhaps TRBD1 (5 bases). CDR1 KGHSH and CDR2 LQKENI come from the germline V gene. CDR3 length: 16 residues. V gave up 3 bases and J gave up 2 bases, with 14 bases separating them. CDR3 protein: CASSPVPWGTGNTIYF. The DNA for the CDR3 is TGTGCCAGCTCACCCGTACCGTGGGGCACTGGAAACACCATATATTTT. The variable domain in full, completed from reference TRBV18 and TRBJ1-3, reads NAGVMQNPRHLVRRRGQEARLRCSPMKGHSHVYWYRQLPEEGLKFMVYLQKENIIDESGMPKERFSAEFPKEGPSILRIQQVVRGDSAAYFCASSPVPWGTGNTIYFGEGSWLTVV.

The CDR3 reads CASSIDRGFTDTQYF. The CDR3 region has the DNA TGTGCCAGTAGTATAGACAGGGGGTTTACAGATACGCAGTATTTT. This rearrangement joins TRBV19 to TRBJ2-3; 7 bases align to TRBD1. Germline values: CDR1 LNHDA, CDR2 SQIVND (reference sequence). The CDR3 runs 15 residues. V was pared by 0 bases and J by 3 bases, with 3 bases of the junction left unmatched.

The V and J genes are TRBV20-1 and TRBJ2-7; weak D call: TRBD1 (6 bases). Germline loops: CDR1 DFQATT, CDR2 SNEGSKA (reference sequence). V lost 6 bases, J lost 4 bases, and 10 bases lay in between. The CDR3 extends over 11 amino acids. CDR3 coding DNA: TGCAGTGCCCGCGGACAGTACGAGCAGTACTTC. This encodes CSARGQYEQYF.

The sample holds one count of this clone. The rearrangement joins TRBV2 to TRBJ2-1; possible D gene TRBD2, 6 bases. Germline V lookup: CDR1 SNHLY, CDR2 FYNNEI. V lost 5 bases to trimming and J lost 3 bases, with 14 bases between them. This CDR3 is built from 15 residues. The CDR3 DNA reads TGTGCCAGCAGTTACCTCCGGGACTTCTACAATGAGCAGTTCTTC. This encodes CASSYLRDFYNEQFF.

This clone is a singleton in its sample. The V gene is TRBV29-1, the J gene TRBJ1-1; 8 positions match TRBD1. Germline lookup yields CDR1 SQVTM and CDR2 ANQGSEA. The CDR3 totals 15 residues. The trim removed 5 bases at V and 0 bases at J, leaving 8 bases unmatched. The CDR3 DNA reads TGCAGCGTTTTGGTGACAGGGGCAATGAACACTGAAGCTTTCTTT. Translating gives CSVLVTGAMNTEAFF.

The V call is TRBV5-1, the J call TRBJ2-4; D possibly corresponds to TRBD1 (5 bases). Germline V CDR1 and CDR2: SGHRS, YFSETQ. Trimming took 0 bases from V and 6 from J, leaving 7 bases between them. The length of the CDR3 is 13 residues. The CDR3 reads CASSLGQTNIQYF. The CDR3 bases are TGCGCCAGCAGCTTGGGACAGACAAACATTCAGTACTTC.

The rearrangement joins TRBV9 to TRBJ2-5; 7 bases are shared with TRBD2. Germline trimming cut 0 bases from V and 2 bases from J; bases unmatched to any gene: 4. The CDR3 consists of 15 residues. The germline V gene encodes CDR1 SGDLS and CDR2 YYNGEE. CDR3 in amino acids: CASSVVGGVQETQYF. CDR3 in DNA: TGTGCCAGCAGCGTAGTGGGGGGGGTACAAGAGACCCAGTACTTC.

The V and J genes are TRBV6-6 and TRBJ1-6; no firm D call. The germline V and J ends were trimmed by 4 bases and 8 bases, with 12 bases remaining between them. The CDR3 has 14 residues. Germline V gene data show CDR1 as MNHNY and CDR2 as SVGAGI (reference sequence). CDR3 coding DNA: TGTGCCAGCAGTTCCTCCCGGAGGGATTCACCCCTCCACTTT. Translated: CASSSSRRDSPLHF.

The genes are TRBV9 and TRBJ2-5; 7 nucleotides align to TRBD2. This CDR3 comprises 15 residues. J was trimmed by 5 bases and V by 2 bases; bases with no gene match: 9. Germline V gene lookup returns CDR1 SGDLS and CDR2 YYNGEE. CDR3 nucleotides: TGTGCCAGCAGCGTCGGGCTACGAGCGGGGGAGACCCAGTACTTC. Amino acids: CASSVGLRAGETQYF. The variable domain in full, with the rest retrieved from reference TRBV9 and TRBJ2-5, is DSGVTQTPKHLITATGQRVTLRCSPRSGDLSVYWYQQSLDQGLQFLIQYYNGEERAKGNILERFSAQQFPDLHSELNLSSLELGDSALYFCASSVGLRAGETQYFGPGTRLLVL.

The chain couples TRBV4-1 to TRBJ1-1, with a possible D match to TRBD1 (6 bases). The germline V and J ends were trimmed by 0 bases and 0 bases, with 17 bases remaining between them. This CDR3 spans 18 amino acids. Germline CDR1 reads MGHRA; CDR2 reads YSYEKL. CDR3 loop: CASSQDPMGDTMNTEAFF. CDR3 in DNA: TGCGCCAGCAGCCAAGACCCTATGGGGGACACGATGAACACTGAAGCTTTCTTT.

This clone was detected once. CDR3: CASSLAGSGANVLTF. The CDR3, as DNA: TGTGCCAGCAGCTTAGCCGGGAGTGGGGCCAACGTCCTGACTTTC. The J gene is TRBJ2-6, the V gene TRBV11-2, with D possibly being TRBD2 (6 bases). The CDR3 spans 15 residues. Germline CDR1 and CDR2: SGHAT and FQNNGV. Trimming removed 1 base from V and 3 bases from J, with 7 bases in between.

The J gene is TRBJ1-1, the V gene TRBV6-5; 9 bases fit TRBD1. The CDR3 runs to 15 residues. Trimming cost V 6 bases and J 5 bases; bases outside gene matches: 10. Germline lookup yields CDR1 MNHEY and CDR2 SVGAGI. CDR3 in amino acids: CASRKSQGARTEAFF. The CDR3 nucleotides are TGTGCCAGCAGAAAATCACAGGGGGCACGGACTGAAGCTTTCTTT.

The chain combines TRBV19 with TRBJ2-2, with D hard to call. There are 14 residues in the CDR3. From germline, CDR1 is LNHDA and CDR2 SQIVND (reference sequence). The V and J ends lost 4 bases and 4 bases respectively, with 10 bases between them. The CDR3 DNA reads as TGTGCCAGTAGTACCCGCCAGGCCACCGGGGAGCTGTTTTTT. It is translated as CASSTRQATGELFF.

The chain carries TRBV30 and TRBJ2-7, with D perhaps TRBD1 (5 bases). Between the trimmed V and J ends, which lost 0 bases and 2 bases, there was a span of 8 bases. The CDR3 totals 13 residues. The germline gives CDR1 GTSNPN, CDR2 SVGIG (reference sequence). CDR3 nucleotides: TGTGCCTGGAGTGTAGGGGCCCCCTACGAGCAGTACTTC. Protein: CAWSVGAPYEQYF. Complete variable domain (other parts from reference TRBV30 and TRBJ2-7): SQTIHQWPATLVQPVGSPLSLECTVEGTSNPNLYWYRQAAGRGLQLLFYSVGIGQISSEVPQNLSASRPQDRQFILSSKKLLLSDSGFYLCAWSVGAPYEQYFGPGTRLTVT.

CDR3: CASSWGGTGAYEQYF. CDR3 in DNA: TGTGCCAGCAGTTGGGGTGGGACAGGGGCCTACGAGCAGTACTTC. The chain uses TRBV27 and TRBJ2-7; 10 nucleotides agree with TRBD1. Germline V gives CDR1 MNHEY, CDR2 SMNVEV (reference sequence). This CDR3 spans 15 amino acids. V lost 4 bases, J lost 2 bases, and 5 bases stayed unmatched.